The sequence of this T cell receptor beta chain was determined in a study of technical replicates of blood from several donors. Trimming took 1 base from V and 7 from J; bases not matched to a gene: 3. The CDR3 is made up of 15 amino acids. Germline V lookup: CDR1 LNHDA, CDR2 SQIVND (reference sequence). Profiling relied on immunoSEQ multiplex PCR, and the TCRdb table lists in-frame clones only, not all of them. The sample consists of 55,000 to 70,000 clones, over 85% of them appearing once. The chain has TRBV19 and TRBJ1-6, with 8 nucleotides matching TRBD1. The TCR originated in a human donor in good health. Some clones in this sample may be carry-over from other donors' samples. The source material was PBMCs. CDR3 DNA sequence: TGTGCCAGTAGTATAGGGACAGGGTACAATTCACCCCTCCACTTT. Translating gives CASSIGTGYNSPLHF.